These 23 T cell receptor beta chains share one sample of origin, sequenced in a study of PD-1 blockade in classical Hodgkin lymphoma. Libraries were prepared by immunoSEQ multiplex PCR; TCRdb keeps only in-frame clonotypes and omits some of them. This table holds tens of thousands of clones, about nine tenths found once. Brentuximab vedotin exposure varied among the patients, all of whom had relapsed after autologous stem cell transplantation. This specimen was peripheral blood mononuclear cells (PBMCs), taken at baseline. The receptors here all came from a human donor with classical Hodgkin lymphoma.

V is TRBV5-4 and J is TRBJ1-2, with D possibly being TRBD1 (5 bases). V lost 4 bases, J lost 0 bases, and 13 bases lay in between. The CDR3 is made up of 15 amino acids. From germline, CDR1 is SGHNT and CDR2 YYREEE (reference sequence). This chain's CDR3 is CASSQPTGANYGYTF. Written as DNA, the CDR3 is TGTGCCAGCAGCCAGCCCACAGGAGCTAACTATGGCTACACCTTC.

There are a few counts of this clone. This rearrangement joins TRBV27 to TRBJ2-1; 14 bases align to TRBD2. V gave up 5 bases and J gave up 11 bases; unmatched junction bases: 8. The CDR3 contains 15 residues. Germline V gene sequence: CDR1 MNHEY, CDR2 SMNVEV (reference sequence). DNA of the CDR3: TGTGCCAGCAGTGCCGGGACTAGCGGGAGTGAGAAGCAGTTCTTC. Translating gives CASSAGTSGSEKQFF.

The genes are TRBV30 and TRBJ2-3, with D possibly TRBD1 on 5 matching bases. V was clipped by 0 bases and J by 4 bases, with 8 bases between them. Germline V lookup: CDR1 GTSNPN, CDR2 SVGIG (reference sequence). The CDR3 is made up of 13 amino acids. As DNA, the CDR3 is TGTGCCTGGAGTGTCAGGGATCCAGATACGCAGTATTTT. The encoded protein is CAWSVRDPDTQYF.

The rearrangement links TRBV6-1 to TRBJ2-7; D gene ambiguous. The V gene's germline CDR1 is MNHNS and CDR2 SASEGT. The length of the CDR3 is 17 residues. V gave up 3 bases and J gave up 3 bases, with 21 bases separating them. Here the CDR3 reads CASSEGYSHGLRYEQYF. CDR3 in DNA: TGTGCCAGCAGTGAGGGGTACTCACATGGGCTCCGCTACGAGCAGTACTTC.

This clone was observed a few times. J is TRBJ2-7 and V is TRBV10-1, with D possibly being TRBD1 (5 bases). The CDR3 contains 15 residues. In germline, CDR1 is WNHNN, CDR2 SYGVQD (reference sequence). The V end lost 2 bases, the J end lost 1 base, and 12 bases lay between the germline ends. CDR3 nucleotides: TGCGCCAGCAGTGAGCTTTCGACAGTTTCCTACGAGCAGTACTTC. Translating it yields CASSELSTVSYEQYF.

This clone ranks as medium-sized (0.01 to 0.1%). This chain links TRBV13 with TRBJ1-1, with D maybe TRBD1 (5 bases). Germline CDR1 and CDR2: PRHDT and FYEKMQ (reference sequence). The CDR3 runs to 15 residues. Deletions cut 6 bases from V and 0 bases from J, with 14 bases between. CDR3: CASRTRGGLNTEAFF. The CDR3 DNA follows: TGTGCCAGCAGGACCCGGGGGGGACTGAACACTGAAGCTTTCTTT.

The rearrangement links TRBV2 to TRBJ1-4, with D hard to call. Looked up from germline, CDR1 is SNHLY and CDR2 is FYNNEI. Trimming left V 3 bases short and J 3 bases short, with 11 bases between. The CDR3 runs 15 residues. In DNA, the CDR3 is TGTGCCAGCAGTGATTGGGGAGAATCTAATGAAAAACTGTTTTTT. Protein: CASSDWGESNEKLFF.

The genes are TRBV19 and TRBJ2-1; 9 nucleotides line up with TRBD2. The CDR3 runs 14 residues. Germline CDR1 is LNHDA and CDR2 is SQIVND (reference sequence). J gave up 7 bases and V 5 bases, and 6 bases lay outside the gene matches. The CDR3 region is CASSALAGTNEQFF. CDR3 DNA: TGTGCCAGTAGTGCTCTAGCGGGAACAAATGAGCAGTTCTTC.

The chain carries TRBV15 and TRBJ1-2; D unclear. V lost 1 base to trimming and J lost 3 bases, with 6 bases between them. The CDR3 has 13 residues. Germline V gene sequence: CDR1 LNHNV, CDR2 YYDKDF (reference sequence). This CDR3 reads CATSRGDYYGYTF. The CDR3, as DNA: TGTGCCACCAGCAGAGGGGATTACTATGGCTACACCTTC. Complete variable domain (other parts from reference TRBV15 and TRBJ1-2): DAMVIQNPRYQVTQFGKPVTLSCSQTLNHNVMYWYQQKSSQAPKLLFHYYDKDFNNEADTPDNFQSRRPNTSFCFLDIRSPGLGDTAMYLCATSRGDYYGYTFGSGTRLTVV.

V usage is TRBV6-5 and J usage is TRBJ2-1; D is possibly TRBD2 (7 bases). From germline, CDR1 is MNHEY and CDR2 SVGAGI. The length of the CDR3 is 13 residues. V was clipped by 4 bases and J by 10 bases, with 14 bases between them. The CDR3 is CASSSSGGQEQFF. CDR3 coding DNA: TGTGCCAGCAGTTCCTCGGGGGGACAAGAGCAGTTCTTC.

The chain joins TRBV7-2 to TRBJ1-4; TRBD1 matches at 9 bases. This CDR3 is 17 amino acids long. The junction had 10 bases not matched to a gene; V was cut back by 1 base and J by 7 bases. Per germline, CDR1 SGHTA and CDR2 FQGNSA. In nucleotides, the CDR3 is TGTGCCAGCAGCTTAGTCGCCCCGGGGACAGGGTTTGAAAAACTGTTTTTT. Translation gives CASSLVAPGTGFEKLFF.

The CDR3 protein is CASTGTRGQETQYF. The CDR3 DNA is TGTGCCAGCACCGGGACGAGGGGCCAAGAGACCCAGTACTTC. V is TRBV6-1 and J is TRBJ2-5; D is tentatively TRBD1 or TRBD2 (5 bases each). The CDR3 extends over 14 amino acids. Germline loops: CDR1 MNHNS, CDR2 SASEGT. Trimming removed 7 bases from V and 1 base from J, with 13 bases in between.

This sequence joins TRBV27 and TRBJ1-1; D is unresolved. There are 14 residues in the CDR3. Trimming stripped 3 bases from V and 0 bases from J, with 8 bases between. CDR1 and CDR2 from the germline V gene are MNHEY and SMNVEV (reference sequence). The CDR3 nucleotides read TGTGCCAGCAGTTTTGCCAGACTGAACACTGAAGCTTTCTTT. This codes for CASSFARLNTEAFF.

The chain recombines TRBV7-9 with TRBJ1-5; 7 nucleotides align to TRBD1. Germline V gene sequence: CDR1 SEHNR, CDR2 FQNEAQ (reference sequence). The CDR3 sequence is 15 residues long. V was pared by 1 base and J by 7 bases, with 7 bases of the junction left unmatched. This chain's CDR3 is CASSLEAGGGQPQHF. The CDR3 nucleotides read TGTGCCAGCAGCTTAGAGGCAGGGGGAGGACAGCCCCAGCATTTT.

V is TRBV6-1 and J is TRBJ2-1, with D perhaps TRBD2 (6 bases). This CDR3 comprises 16 residues. The V gene lost 2 bases and the J gene lost 8 bases, with 19 bases spanning the gap. Germline CDR1 and CDR2: MNHNS and SASEGT. The CDR3 loop is CASSEPSGLASDEQFF. The DNA of the CDR3 is TGTGCCAGCAGTGAACCATCTGGTCTAGCGTCCGATGAGCAGTTCTTC.

The chain joins TRBV4-2 to TRBJ2-3; D gene ambiguous. CDR3 length equals 18 residues. The V end was cut by 1 base, the J end by 2 bases, with 19 bases between. CDR1 LGHNA and CDR2 YNFKEQ come from the germline V gene. The CDR3 DNA reads TGTGCCAGCAGCCAAGCGGCGTGGGCCAGCACCTACACAGATACGCAGTATTTT. This sequence encodes CASSQAAWASTYTDTQYF.

The genes are TRBV11-2 and TRBJ2-7; D remains ambiguous. Trimming took off 3 bases at V and 4 bases at J, with 10 bases between the two ends. CDR3 length: 13 residues. CDR1 is SGHAT, CDR2 FQNNGV, per germline. CDR3 sequence reads: CASSFSSRYEQYF. The DNA of the CDR3 is TGTGCCAGCAGCTTTTCTAGTCGTTACGAGCAGTACTTC.

J is TRBJ2-1 and V is TRBV28, with D hard to call. CDR1 is MDHEN and CDR2 is SYDVKM in the germline V gene. The ends were cut back, 5 bases at V and 3 bases at J, with 2 bases in the middle. This CDR3 spans 11 amino acids. The CDR3 is CASSGYNEQFF. CDR3 coding DNA: TGTGCCAGCAGTGGCTACAATGAGCAGTTCTTC.

This rearrangement joins TRBV19 to TRBJ1-5; TRBD1 is a possible D gene (5 bases). Per germline, CDR1 LNHDA and CDR2 SQIVND (reference sequence). V was shortened by 5 bases and J by 5 bases, with 16 bases between the two germline ends. The CDR3 spans 15 residues. The CDR3 reads CASSREVGGYQPQHF. The CDR3 DNA reads TGTGCCAGTAGTCGTGAGGTTGGGGGATATCAGCCCCAGCATTTT.

The J gene is TRBJ1-4, the V gene TRBV30, with D uncertain. Deletions cut 2 bases from V and 8 bases from J, with 6 bases between. The CDR3 is 11 amino acids. The germline CDR1 and CDR2 sequences are GTSNPN and SVGIG (reference sequence). CDR3 in DNA: TGTGCCTGGAGTATCAGGGAAAAACTGTTTTTT. Translation gives CAWSIREKLFF.

The chain employs TRBV11-2 and TRBJ2-3, with 12 bases aligning to TRBD2. The CDR3 spans 17 residues. J was trimmed by 0 bases and V by 5 bases; bases with no gene match: 6. Germline V lookup: CDR1 SGHAT, CDR2 FQNNGV. CDR3 in DNA: TGTGCCAGCAGCCCACGACTAGCGGGAGTCAGCACAGATACGCAGTATTTT. Its translation is CASSPRLAGVSTDTQYF. Combining the CDR3 with reference TRBV11-2 and TRBJ2-3 gives the whole variable domain EAGVAQSPRYKIIEKRQSVAFWCNPISGHATLYWYQQILGQGPKLLIQFQNNGVVDDSQLPKDRFSAERLKGVDSTLKIQPAKLEDSAVYLCASSPRLAGVSTDTQYFGPGTRLTVL.

The chain recombines TRBV11-2 with TRBJ2-3, with 15 bases aligning to TRBD2. This CDR3 region has 18 residues. Germline assignment: CDR1 SGHAT and CDR2 FQNNGV. V lost 0 bases to trimming and J lost 3 bases; unmatched junction nucleotides: 4. This CDR3 is CASSLDSGLAGGTDTQYF. The CDR3 nucleotides read TGTGCCAGCAGCTTAGATTCCGGACTAGCGGGAGGGACAGATACGCAGTATTTT.

The rearrangement uses TRBV12-5 and TRBJ2-3; D could derive from TRBD1 or TRBD2 (6 bases each). Trimming removed 1 base from V and 2 bases from J, with 16 bases in between. This CDR3 is 17 amino acids long. Germline values: CDR1 LGHNT, CDR2 FRNRAP. The CDR3 region is CASGLDRLGGYTDTQYF. Here the CDR3 DNA reads TGTGCTAGTGGTTTGGATAGACTAGGGGGATACACAGATACGCAGTATTTT.